The 14 T cell receptor beta chains given below trace back to one sample, sequenced in a study of human CD8 memory T cell subsets (dated by TCRdb to about 2020). A Human TCR Profiling Kit was used to prepare UMI-labeled 5' RACE TCRbeta libraries. One entry per CDR3 protein sequence results from the TCRdb reprocessing of the reads, with DNA left out. This sample's records show about 7,900 distinct CDR3 sequences. The ten largest clonotypes hold about 24% of the sample. Specimen: CD8+ T cells from PBMCs. Receptor source: a human donor in good health.

The chain combines TRBV27 with TRBJ1-5. Germline V gene lookup returns CDR1 MNHEY and CDR2 SMNVEV (reference sequence). CDR3 length equals 14 residues. CDR3: CASSLPASNQPQHF.

The J gene is TRBJ2-1, the V gene TRBV7-9; the TCRdb D gene call, TRBD1, has no DNA to confirm it. There are 20 residues in the CDR3. The V gene's germline CDR1 is SEHNR and CDR2 FQNEAQ (reference sequence). The CDR3 region is CASSLAWVTPSKPDHNEQFF.

V usage is TRBV20-1 and J usage is TRBJ1-2. Germline V CDR1 and CDR2: DFQATT, SNEGSKA (reference sequence). This CDR3 region has 13 residues. The CDR3 reads CSARDPTIGWYTF.

V gene TRBV29-1 combines with J gene TRBJ2-7; as DNA is missing, the TRBD1 call by TCRdb cannot be tested. There are 13 residues in the CDR3. Germline values: CDR1 SQVTM, CDR2 ANQGSEA. The CDR3 region is CSVGKGGVNEQYF.

The chain couples TRBV12-3 or TRBV12-4 to TRBJ1-1. The CDR3 covers 13 residues. CDR3: CASSYEGMTEAFF.

This clonotype is classed as medium-sized (0.01 to 0.1%) by frequency. This chain uses TRBV2 with TRBJ2-1. This CDR3 is 12 amino acids long. CDR1 is SNHLY, CDR2 FYNNEI, per germline. Here the CDR3 reads CASSAFTNEQFF.

The chain combines TRBV5-1 with TRBJ2-1; TCRdb's D call, TRBD1, is unchecked because there is no DNA. CDR1 SGHRS and CDR2 YFSETQ come from the germline V gene. The CDR3 consists of 16 residues. The chain's CDR3 is CASSLGYGGAYNEQFF.

CDR3 amino acids: CAAGGTSSYEQYF. The chain combines TRBV4-1 with TRBJ2-7; without DNA, the TCRdb call of TRBD2 cannot be checked. The CDR3 is 13 amino acids. Germline V gives CDR1 MGHRA, CDR2 YSYEKL.

The CDR3 reads CSASNGQGEEETQYF. The rearrangement uses TRBV20-1 and TRBJ2-5; absent DNA, TCRdb's TRBD1 call cannot be checked. Germline V gene lookup returns CDR1 DFQATT and CDR2 SNEGSKA (reference sequence). The CDR3 loop spans 15 amino acids.

The rearrangement links TRBV11-2 to TRBJ1-1; lacking DNA, the TRBD1 call made by TCRdb goes unchecked. The germline V gene encodes CDR1 SGHAT and CDR2 FQNNGV. This CDR3 is 14 amino acids long. The CDR3 here is CASSLPGRTTEAFF.

This clonotype registers medium-sized by frequency. This rearrangement joins TRBV29-1 to TRBJ2-2; the TRBD1 assignment by TCRdb is unverifiable without DNA. Germline assignment: CDR1 SQVTM and CDR2 ANQGSEA. This CDR3 has 15 residues. CDR3 residues: CSVELGQGNTGELFF.

Frequency places this clonotype as medium-sized (0.01 to 0.1%). V usage is TRBV28 and J usage is TRBJ2-4; as DNA is missing, the TRBD2 call by TCRdb cannot be tested. The CDR3 covers 13 residues. The germline gives CDR1 MDHEN, CDR2 SYDVKM. CDR3 in amino acids: CASSLVGRNIQYF.

Measured by frequency, this clonotype is large. The V and J genes are TRBV5-4 and TRBJ2-4; TCRdb lists TRBD2, though no DNA is available to test this call. CDR1 SGHNT and CDR2 YYREEE come from the germline V gene (reference sequence). CDR3 length: 12 residues. The CDR3 region is CASSAGLGGWYF.

The chain has TRBV4-1 and TRBJ1-1; TCRdb returns TRBD1, unconfirmable since there is no DNA. Germline CDR1 is MGHRA and CDR2 is YSYEKL. The CDR3 extends over 15 amino acids. Here the CDR3 reads CASSHTGTPGTEAFF.